This entry describes one T cell receptor beta chain. CDR1 and CDR2 from the germline V gene are SGHDT and YYEEEE. The CDR3 sequence is 15 residues long. Trimming pared 3 bases from V and 0 bases from J, leaving 10 bases between. The sample belongs to a study of blood T cell repertoires in COVID-19. Study at large: T cells, B-cell-depleted T cells, or PBMCs supplied cDNA or gDNA.

All enrollees were about 18 to 100 years old and from fewer than 25 US areas. Profiled with immunoSEQ multiplex PCR; TCRdb holds only in-frame clones, not every one. The table includes about 300,000 clones, under 90% detected once. This chain links TRBV5-6 with TRBJ2-1, with TRBD2 as a possible D gene (6 bases). The source of this sequence is a man aged 25-45 years who had recovered from COVID-19. Sequencing input: PBMCs or T cells enriched from blood (not recorded which). The CDR3 DNA reads as TGTGCCAGCAGCTCCGACGGGAGCTCCTACAATGAGCAGTTCTTC. Residues: CASSSDGSSYNEQFF.